This is a list of T cell receptor beta chains from one sample in a study of blood T cell repertoires in COVID-19. Generated by immunoSEQ multiplex PCR, the TCRdb table keeps only in-frame clones and is missing some. The data hold around 100,000 clones, with 88% observed a single time. Specimen: peripheral blood. The receptor source for this set is a woman aged 70-85 years who had recovered from COVID-19. Both conserved end residues are part of each CDR3. A D gene is named only where the DNA matches it firmly. Clone size is shown for a subset of rows, as once, few, many or a class of expanded clone.

>TRBV7-9|TRBD1|TRBJ1-2|NA
CASSTTGAGSYGYTF
TGTGCCAGCAGCACTACAGGGGCCGGGTCCTATGGCTACACCTTC
>TRBV28|NA|TRBJ2-3|NA
CASSAPSTDTQYF
TGTGCCAGCAGCGCGCCTAGCACAGATACGCAGTATTTT
>TRBV9|NA|TRBJ2-1|NA
CASSALFTGLEEQFF
TGTGCCAGCAGCGCCCTCTTTACAGGTCTGGAAGAGCAGTTCTTC
>TRBV4-1|NA|TRBJ2-2|NA
CASSQDMNTGELFF
TGCGCCAGCAGCCAAGATATGAACACCGGGGAGCTGTTTTTT
>TRBV7-3|NA|TRBJ2-7|NA
CASSLYRDSVHEQYF
TGTGCCAGCAGCTTATACCGGGATTCGGTACACGAGCAGTACTTC
>TRBV19|TRBD1|TRBJ2-6|NA
CASSPKPPGTGVLSGANVLTF
TGTGCCAGTAGTCCTAAACCACCCGGGACAGGGGTCCTCTCTGGGGCCAACGTCCTGACTTTC
>TRBV4-1|TRBD2|TRBJ2-1|NA
CASSQDRGLAGNEQFF
TGCGCCAGCAGCCAAGATAGAGGACTAGCGGGTAATGAGCAGTTCTTC
>TRBV10-3|NA|TRBJ1-2|NA
CAMKGGEAYYTF
TGTGCCATGAAAGGTGGGGAGGCCTACTACACCTTC
>TRBV4-2|TRBD2|TRBJ2-1|NA
CASSQAAAGGLSYNEQFF
TGTGCCAGCAGCCAAGCAGCGGCGGGGGGCCTTAGCTACAATGAGCAGTTCTTC
>TRBV4-2|NA|TRBJ1-5|NA
CASSPISRRGVRQPQHF
TGTGCCAGCAGCCCAATCAGCAGACGCGGGGTACGTCAGCCCCAGCATTTT
>TRBV9|TRBD2|TRBJ2-7|NA
CASSRETGTSLDEQYF
TGTGCCAGCAGCCGGGAGACCGGGACTAGCCTAGACGAGCAGTACTTC
>TRBV3-1/TRBV3-2|NA|TRBJ1-1|NA
CASSLQVSNTEAFF
TGTGCCAGCAGCCTACAGGTCTCGAACACTGAAGCTTTCTTT
>TRBV28|NA|TRBJ2-4|NA
CASRDTTLAKNIQYF
TGTGCCAGCAGAGACACAACTTTAGCCAAAAACATTCAGTACTTC
>TRBV12-5|TRBD1|TRBJ2-7|NA
CASGQPPGQGCHEQYF
TGTGCTAGTGGCCAGCCCCCGGGACAGGGCTGCCACGAGCAGTACTTC
>TRBV27|NA|TRBJ1-5|NA
CASSSNTGGDQPQHF
TGTGCCAGCAGTTCGAATACAGGTGGGGATCAGCCCCAGCATTTT
>TRBV10-3|NA|TRBJ2-1|NA
CAISESRHSSYNEQFF
TGTGCCATCAGTGAGTCTCGACACAGCTCCTACAATGAGCAGTTCTTC
>TRBV5-1|TRBD1|TRBJ2-1|NA
CASSLLTGGNEQFF
TGCGCCAGCAGCTTACTCACAGGGGGCAATGAGCAGTTCTTC
>TRBV18|NA|TRBJ2-3|NA
CASSPTVEGGTQYF
TGTGCCAGCTCCCCGACAGTGGAGGGTGGTACGCAGTATTTT
>TRBV5-4|TRBD2|TRBJ2-7|NA
CASSPRGGVYEQYF
TGTGCCAGCAGCCCCCGGGGGGGGGTCTACGAGCAGTACTTC
>TRBV4-2|TRBD2|TRBJ2-1|NA
CASSQDWSGGINEQFF
TGTGCCAGCAGCCAAGATTGGAGCGGGGGGATCAATGAGCAGTTCTTC
>TRBV5-6|NA|TRBJ2-1|NA
CASSRRQYNEQFF
TGTGCCAGCAGCCGGCGACAGTACAATGAGCAGTTCTTC
>TRBV27|NA|TRBJ2-2|NA
CASTSTGELFF
TGTGCCAGCACCAGCACCGGGGAGCTGTTTTTT
>TRBV15|NA|TRBJ2-5|once
CATGRGQETQYF
TGTGCCACCGGCCGGGGCCAAGAGACCCAGTACTTC
>TRBV27|NA|TRBJ2-7|NA
CASSFDSSYEQYF
TGTGCCAGCAGTTTCGACAGCTCCTACGAGCAGTACTTC
>TRBV18|NA|TRBJ2-6|NA
CASSRGRGANVLTF
TGTGCCAGCTCTCGGGGGAGAGGGGCCAACGTCCTGACTTTC
>TRBV19|TRBD1|TRBJ2-1|once
CASSIETGIDNEQFF
TGTGCCAGTAGTATCGAGACAGGGATAGACAATGAGCAGTTCTTC